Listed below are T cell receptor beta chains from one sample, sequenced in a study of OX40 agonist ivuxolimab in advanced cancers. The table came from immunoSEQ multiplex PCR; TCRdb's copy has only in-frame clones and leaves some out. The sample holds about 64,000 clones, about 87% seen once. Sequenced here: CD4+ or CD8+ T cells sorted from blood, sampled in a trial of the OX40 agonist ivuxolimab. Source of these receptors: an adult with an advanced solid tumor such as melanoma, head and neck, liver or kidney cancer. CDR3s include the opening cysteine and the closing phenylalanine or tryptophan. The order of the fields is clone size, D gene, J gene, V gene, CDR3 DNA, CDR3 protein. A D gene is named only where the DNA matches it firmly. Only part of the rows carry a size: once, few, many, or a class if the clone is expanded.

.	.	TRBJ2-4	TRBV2	TGTGCCAGCAGTGGACTCCGGACTGGGAGGAACATTCAGTACTTC	CASSGLRTGRNIQYF
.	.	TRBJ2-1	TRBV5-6	TGTGCCAGCAGCACCTCCGGGACTCTCCCGAGGAGGGTCTTC	CASSTSGTLPRRVF
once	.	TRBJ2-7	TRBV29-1	TGCAGCGCCAGGACGACTATTAGCTCCTACGAGCAGTACTTC	CSARTTISSYEQYF
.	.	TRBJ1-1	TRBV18	TGTGCCAGCTCCTCGAAGGCGGGCACTGAAGCTTTCTTT	CASSSKAGTEAFF
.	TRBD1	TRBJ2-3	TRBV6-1	TGTGCCAGCAGTGAATCACCCGGACAGGGCACAGATACGCAGTATTTT	CASSESPGQGTDTQYF
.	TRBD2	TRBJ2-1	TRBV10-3	TGTGCCATCAGTGAGGCGGCGGGAGTTAACTATGAGCAGTTCTTC	CAISEAAGVNYEQFF
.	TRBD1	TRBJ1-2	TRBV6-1	TGTGCCAGCCGTCGCGGGACAGGTAATGGCTACACCTTC	CASRRGTGNGYTF
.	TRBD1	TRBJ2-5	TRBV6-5	TGTGCCAGCAGTTACTCGGACAGGGATCAAGAGACCCAGTACTTC	CASSYSDRDQETQYF
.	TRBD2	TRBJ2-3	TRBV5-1	TGCGCCAGCGGGTTAGCGGGAAGCACAGATACGCAGTATTTT	CASGLAGSTDTQYF
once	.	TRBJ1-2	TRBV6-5	TGTGCCAGCAGCCCTGGACCGCGTGGCTACACCTTC	CASSPGPRGYTF
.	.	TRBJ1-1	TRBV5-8	TGTGCCAGCAGCTTGGCCTTCGGTGGGAACACTGAAGCTTTCTTT	CASSLAFGGNTEAFF
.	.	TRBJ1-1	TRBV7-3	TGTGCCAGCAGCTTATTAGCGGGTGCCCTAAACACTGAAGCTTTCTTT	CASSLLAGALNTEAFF
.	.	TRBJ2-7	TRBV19	TGTGCCAGTAGTCCTCCGACGGGAGACCCAACATCCTACGAGCAGTACTTC	CASSPPTGDPTSYEQYF
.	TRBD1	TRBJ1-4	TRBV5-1	TGCGCCAGCAGCCCCCCCCCGGGACAGGGAGAAAAACTGTTTTTT	CASSPPPGQGEKLFF
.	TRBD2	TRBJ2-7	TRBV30	TGTGCCTGGGGAGGGACTAGCGCCCTCGAGCAGTACTTC	CAWGGTSALEQYF
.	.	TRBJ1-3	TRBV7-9	TGTGCCAGCAGCTTAGCGCTTGGGGTCTCTAGGGACACCATATATTTT	CASSLALGVSRDTIYF
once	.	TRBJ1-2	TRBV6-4	TGTGCCAGCAGCCCAGGGACTAGTGGCGGCTACACCTTC	CASSPGTSGGYTF
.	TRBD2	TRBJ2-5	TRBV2	TGTGCCAGCACTTTCATAGCGGGGCAAGAGACCCAGTACTTC	CASTFIAGQETQYF
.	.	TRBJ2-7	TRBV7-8	TGTGCCAGCAGCTTAGCAGGCGAGCAGTACTTC	CASSLAGEQYF
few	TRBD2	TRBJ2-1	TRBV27	TGTGCCAGCCGGGGACTAGCGGGCTACAATGAGCAGTTCTTC	CASRGLAGYNEQFF
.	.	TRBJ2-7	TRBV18	TGTGCCAGCTCACCACCGCGGCCGCCCTACGAGCAGTACTTC	CASSPPRPPYEQYF
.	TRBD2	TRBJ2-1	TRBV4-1	TGCGCCAGCAGCCTACTAGCGGGAGGTAGCAGTGAGCAGTTCTTC	CASSLLAGGSSEQFF
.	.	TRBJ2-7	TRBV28	TGTGCCATCTCCTCTCCTTTATACGAGCAGTACTTC	CAISSPLYEQYF
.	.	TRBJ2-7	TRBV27	TGTGCCAGCAGTTTGAAAGGGGTGAACGAGCAGTACTTC	CASSLKGVNEQYF
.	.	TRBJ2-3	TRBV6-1	TGTGCCAGCAAGGTTGGGCGGAGCACAGATACGCAGTATTTT	CASKVGRSTDTQYF
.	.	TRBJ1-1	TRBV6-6	TGTGCCAGCAGTTACCTAGCTGAAGCTTTCTTT	CASSYLAEAFF
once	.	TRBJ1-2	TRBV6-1	TGTGCCAGCAGTGAAGGGGGGGGCTACTTTGCCTATGGCTACACCTTC	CASSEGGGYFAYGYTF
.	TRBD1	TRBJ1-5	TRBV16	TGTGCCAGCAGCCAATCGTTACAGGGGGCTTGGGATCAGCCCCAGCATTTT	CASSQSLQGAWDQPQHF
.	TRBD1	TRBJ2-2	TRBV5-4	TGTGCCAGCACCGATGGACAGGAGAGAACCGGGGAGCTGTTTTTT	CASTDGQERTGELFF
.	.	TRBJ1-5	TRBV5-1	TGCGCCAGCAGCCTGGACAGAGACAGTCAGCCCCAGCATTTT	CASSLDRDSQPQHF
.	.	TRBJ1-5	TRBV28	TGTGCCAGCAGTCCCGGGCTGGCGGGTCAGCCCCAGCATTTT	CASSPGLAGQPQHF
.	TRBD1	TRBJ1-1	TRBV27	TGTGCCAGCTGGATGCGGAGGGGGCCCCTGAACACTGAAGCTTTCTTT	CASWMRRGPLNTEAFF
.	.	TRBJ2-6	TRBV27	TGTGCCAGCAGTTCGCTGGTCTGGCTACAAAGTCGGGCCAACGTCCTGACTTTC	CASSSLVWLQSRANVLTF
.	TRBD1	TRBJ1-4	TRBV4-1	TGCGCCAGCAGCCAAGTAGGGACAGGGGGGGAAAAACTGTTTTTT	CASSQVGTGGEKLFF
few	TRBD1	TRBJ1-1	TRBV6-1	TGTGCCAGCAGTCCACGCAGGGGGCAGGGTGAAGCTTTCTTT	CASSPRRGQGEAFF
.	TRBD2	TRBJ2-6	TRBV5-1	TGCGCCAGCAGCCGGGGTTTAGCGGGAGGGCGTGGGGCCAACGTCCTGACTTTC	CASSRGLAGGRGANVLTF
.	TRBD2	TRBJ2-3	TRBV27	TGTGCCAGCAGCCCGGGACTAGCGGCCCCAGATACGCAGTATTTT	CASSPGLAAPDTQYF
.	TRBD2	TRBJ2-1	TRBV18	TGTGCCAGCTCACTACTAGCGGGCGTTTACAATGAGCAGTTCTTC	CASSLLAGVYNEQFF
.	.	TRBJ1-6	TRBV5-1	TGCGCCAGCAGCTTGGATGGCCCGTTAAATTCACCCCTCCACTTT	CASSLDGPLNSPLHF
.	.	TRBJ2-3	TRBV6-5	TGTGCCAGCAGTTACTCAGTGGTCACAGATACGCAGTATTTT	CASSYSVVTDTQYF
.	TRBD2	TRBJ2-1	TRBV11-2	TGTGCCAGCAGCTTAGTCCCGCTAGCGGGCAGCTCCTACAATGAGCAGTTCTTC	CASSLVPLAGSSYNEQFF
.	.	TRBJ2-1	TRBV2	TGTGCCAGCAGAGGGGCACAGAGCTCCTACAATGAGCAGTTCTTC	CASRGAQSSYNEQFF
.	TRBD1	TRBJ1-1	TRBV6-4	TGTGCCAGCAGCGAGGGACAGGGGCAAGCTTTCTTT	CASSEGQGQAFF
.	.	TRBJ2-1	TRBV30	TGTGCCTGGAGTGGGGGTGAGAACTACAATGAGCAGTTCTTC	CAWSGGENYNEQFF
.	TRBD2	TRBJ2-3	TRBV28	TGTGCCAGCAGCCCGGCCGTAGCGGGCAGCACAGATACGCAGTATTTT	CASSPAVAGSTDTQYF
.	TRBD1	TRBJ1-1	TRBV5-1	TGCGCCAGCAGCCCCGGGACAGGGCATGTAGCTTTCTTT	CASSPGTGHVAFF
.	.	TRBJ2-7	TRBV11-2	TGTGCCAGCAGCTTAGCGGGAGTCAACGAGCAGTACTTC	CASSLAGVNEQYF
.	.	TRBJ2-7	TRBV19	TGTGCCAGTAGACGAGCCCACATTCCAGGGGGGCCTTACGAGCAGTACTTC	CASRRAHIPGGPYEQYF
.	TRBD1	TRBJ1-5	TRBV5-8	TGTGCCAGCAGCTTACAGGGGAGCAATCAGCCCCAGCATTTT	CASSLQGSNQPQHF
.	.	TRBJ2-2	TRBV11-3	TGTGCCAGCAGTCCGGGACAAAACACCGGGGAGCTGTTTTTT	CASSPGQNTGELFF
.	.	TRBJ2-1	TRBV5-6	TGTGCCAGCAACCGTCGTCTGGGGGAGCAGTTCTTC	CASNRRLGEQFF
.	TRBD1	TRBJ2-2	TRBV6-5	TGTGCCAGCAGTTCAGACAGGGACACCGGGGAGCTGTTTTTT	CASSSDRDTGELFF
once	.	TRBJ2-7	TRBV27	TGTGCCAGCAGTTTATCAGGACGGCCTTTCTACGAGCAGTACTTC	CASSLSGRPFYEQYF